Reported below is one T cell receptor (beta chain). The antigen remains unidentified. Germline V gene data show CDR1 as SGHDN and CDR2 as FVKESK. This CDR3 has 16 amino acids. V was clipped by 4 bases and J by 0 bases, with 13 bases between them. This entry belongs to a study of shared clonotypes between healthy human individuals. General study findings and limits: Naive subsets, compared against memory subsets, generally had larger estimated richness values.

Profiled with immunoSEQ multiplex PCR; TCRdb holds only in-frame clones, not every one. The table includes a few million clones, around 92% detected once. Sequencing used naive CD4+ T cells from PBMCs. Subset in this sample: CD45RA+ positively selected. V and J are TRBV14 and TRBJ2-1; tentative D call: TRBD2 (7 bases). The receptor was derived from a man younger than 30 in good health. Some clones in this sample may be carry-over from other donors' samples. The CDR3 nucleotides read TGTGCCAGCAGCCGCCTCGGGGGGCTCTCCTACAATGAGCAGTTCTTC. Protein sequence: CASSRLGGLSYNEQFF.